This T cell receptor beta chain was documented in a study of metastatic and nonmetastatic thyroid tumors. TCRdb re-analyzed the PCR reads through MiXCR. Here the sample spans 15,000 to 20,000 clones, 22% being singletons. Patients were all untreated before their thyroid surgery. The CDR3 length is 15 residues. Germline V lookup: CDR1 MGHRA, CDR2 YSYEKL. Trimming left V 0 bases short and J 6 bases short, with 12 bases between. Source material: adjacent normal tissue. The clonotype comes from a female donor with papillary thyroid cancer or a benign thyroid nodule (not recorded which). Some clones in this sample may be carry-over from other donors' samples. This chain connects TRBV4-1 to TRBJ1-5, with a possible D match to TRBD1 (5 bases). For the CDR3, the DNA is TGCGCCAGCAGCCAAGACAGGGCGGTAGGTCAGCCCCAGCATTTT. This gives the protein CASSQDRAVGQPQHF.